The rows below give T cell receptor beta chains drawn from one sample of a study of identifying expanded T cells in peripheral blood. Libraries were prepared by immunoSEQ multiplex PCR; TCRdb keeps only in-frame clonotypes and omits some of them. The table records under 90,000 clones, around nine tenths of them present only once. The specimen sequenced was blood. These receptors all stem from a person aged 18-69 years in good health. Both conserved end residues are part of each CDR3. D genes are given only for firm matches. The size of a clone is reported for some rows only, either as once, few or many, or as a class for expanded clones.

v_call,j_call,cdr3_length,clone_size,d_call,cdr3_aa,cdr3_nt
TRBV2,TRBJ2-2,14,-,-,CASSEARDTGELFF,TGTGCCAGCAGTGAAGCCAGAGACACCGGGGAGCTGTTTTTT
TRBV27,TRBJ1-4,15,-,-,CASSPGRSFGEKLFF,TGTGCCAGCAGTCCAGGCAGGTCTTTCGGTGAAAAACTGTTTTTT
TRBV30,TRBJ1-1,13,-,TRBD1,CGAKRDRDTEAFF,TGTGGCGCTAAGCGGGACAGGGACACTGAAGCTTTCTTT
TRBV7-2,TRBJ2-1,13,few,-,CASSSAANNEQFF,TGTGCCAGCTCGAGTGCGGCGAACAATGAGCAGTTCTTC
TRBV6-1,TRBJ1-6,18,-,TRBD1,CASSGLGEQGGNNSPLHF,TGTGCCAGCAGTGGGCTGGGTGAACAGGGGGGGAATAATTCACCCCTCCACTTT
TRBV6-6,TRBJ2-5,14,-,-,CASSYRAAQETQYF,TGTGCCAGCAGTTATAGGGCGGCCCAAGAGACCCAGTACTTC
TRBV19,TRBJ1-1,15,-,-,CASSKGYPMNTEAFF,TGTGCCAGTAGTAAGGGGTACCCCATGAACACTGAAGCTTTCTTT
TRBV7-2,TRBJ1-2,14,-,TRBD1,CASSFVGQDYRYTF,TGTGCCAGCAGCTTTGTGGGACAGGACTATCGCTACACCTTC
TRBV29-1,TRBJ2-5,11,few,-,CSLQGSETQYF,TGCAGCTTACAGGGATCTGAGACCCAGTACTTC
TRBV6-5,TRBJ2-7,15,-,TRBD2,CASSLYPTSGYEQYF,TGTGCCAGCAGCTTATATCCCACTAGCGGATACGAGCAGTACTTC
TRBV9,TRBJ1-5,15,-,TRBD1,CASSRGTAANQPQHF,TGTGCCAGCAGCCGGGGGACAGCCGCAAATCAGCCCCAGCATTTT
TRBV7-2,TRBJ2-7,15,-,-,CASSLGKAFTYEQYF,TGTGCCAGCAGCCTCGGCAAAGCATTCACCTACGAGCAGTACTTC
TRBV6-4,TRBJ2-2,13,-,-,CASSDGHTGELFF,TGTGCCAGCAGTGACGGACACACCGGGGAGCTGTTTTTT
TRBV7-2,TRBJ1-1,13,-,-,CASSLGMNTEAFF,TGTGCCAGCAGCTTAGGGATGAACACTGAAGCTTTCTTT
TRBV7-8,TRBJ1-5,15,-,-,CASSLASWGDQPQHF,TGTGCCAGCAGCTTAGCCTCCTGGGGGGATCAGCCCCAGCATTTT
TRBV19,TRBJ2-3,14,-,TRBD2,CASSMGLEGDTQYF,TGTGCCAGTAGTATGGGACTAGAGGGGGATACGCAGTATTTT
TRBV30,TRBJ2-2,14,many,-,CAWRRLFNTGELFF,TGTGCCTGGAGGCGACTATTCAACACCGGGGAGCTGTTTTTT
TRBV7-6,TRBJ2-1,11,-,TRBD1,CASSEGQEQFF,TGTGCCAGCAGCGAGGGACAGGAGCAGTTCTTC
TRBV29-1,TRBJ1-2,17,-,-,CSVYIPLGTAAVYGYTF,TGCAGCGTCTACATTCCGCTAGGGACCGCAGCCGTGTATGGCTACACCTTC
TRBV9,TRBJ1-3,14,-,-,CASSEGFSGNTIYF,TGTGCCAGCAGCGAGGGGTTTAGTGGAAACACCATATATTTT
TRBV14,TRBJ1-1,15,-,-,CASSQDELVFTEAFF,TGTGCCAGCAGCCAAGATGAGCTTGTTTTCACTGAAGCTTTCTTT
TRBV28,TRBJ2-3,16,few,TRBD1,CASRAPGGLNTDTQYF,TGTGCCAGCAGGGCCCCAGGGGGCCTAAACACAGATACGCAGTATTTT
TRBV6-5,TRBJ1-1,14,-,TRBD1,CASTGGQGRTEAFF,TGTGCCAGCACCGGGGGACAGGGAAGGACTGAAGCTTTCTTT
TRBV5-1,TRBJ2-3,15,-,-,CASSLAGTLTDTQYF,TGCGCCAGCAGCTTGGCCGGAACTCTGACAGATACGCAGTATTTT
TRBV4-1,TRBJ1-1,14,-,-,CASSQHLLNTEAFF,TGCGCCAGCAGCCAGCACCTCTTGAACACTGAAGCTTTCTTT
TRBV20-1,TRBJ1-1,8,few,-,CSASRAFF,TGCAGTGCCAGCAGAGCTTTCTTT
TRBV18,TRBJ2-3,17,-,TRBD1,CASSPPGDRDGTDTQYF,TGTGCCAGCTCACCACCGGGGGACAGGGATGGCACAGATACGCAGTATTTT
TRBV28,TRBJ2-5,19,-,TRBD2,CASRDGLAGVMSRVETQYF,TGTGCCAGCAGAGACGGACTAGCGGGAGTCATGTCGAGAGTAGAGACCCAGTACTTC
TRBV9,TRBJ2-1,15,-,-,CASSVGGRQSNEQFF,TGTGCCAGCAGCGTAGGGGGCAGACAATCCAATGAGCAGTTCTTC
TRBV5-4,TRBJ2-7,17,-,-,CASSLAFEAGRSYEQYF,TGTGCCAGCAGTCTCGCTTTTGAGGCAGGGAGGTCCTACGAGCAGTACTTC
TRBV4-2,TRBJ1-2,16,-,-,CASSQATSTGLYGYTF,TGTGCCAGCAGCCAAGCCACCTCAACAGGACTCTATGGCTACACCTTC
TRBV9,TRBJ2-1,14,few,-,CASSVGRFDNEQFF,TGTGCCAGCAGCGTAGGTAGATTCGACAATGAGCAGTTCTTC
TRBV5-4,TRBJ2-5,13,-,-,CASSSGRGETQYF,TGTGCCAGCAGCTCGGGACGGGGGGAGACCCAGTACTTC
TRBV2,TRBJ2-6,15,-,-,CASSDRGTGANVLTF,TGTGCCAGCAGTGACCGGGGAACCGGGGCCAACGTCCTGACTTTC
TRBV7-2,TRBJ1-2,14,few,TRBD1,CASSSGTGEYGYTF,TGTGCCAGCAGCTCCGGGACAGGGGAGTATGGCTACACCTTC
TRBV30,TRBJ1-2,12,medium-sized,-,CAWTGSNYGYTF,TGTGCCTGGACGGGCAGTAACTATGGCTACACCTTC
TRBV5-1,TRBJ2-2,13,-,-,CASSLDGAGELFF,TGCGCCAGCAGCTTAGACGGAGCCGGGGAGCTGTTTTTT
TRBV10-1,TRBJ2-6,15,once,-,CASGIQGPGANVLTF,TGCGCCAGCGGAATACAGGGACCTGGGGCCAACGTCCTGACTTTC
TRBV7-6,TRBJ1-6,18,few,TRBD1,CASSLSAINRGYNSPLHF,TGTGCCAGCAGCTTATCGGCGATTAACAGGGGGTATAATTCACCCCTCCACTTT
TRBV7-9,TRBJ2-1,16,-,TRBD2,CASSARASGQYNEQFF,TGTGCCAGCAGCGCCCGGGCTAGCGGACAATACAATGAGCAGTTCTTC
TRBV7-2,TRBJ1-3,12,-,-,CASSQVGNTIYF,TGTGCCAGCAGCCAGGTTGGAAACACCATATATTTT
TRBV5-6,TRBJ2-3,18,few,-,CASSFKASVGPSTDTQYF,TGTGCCAGCAGCTTCAAGGCATCGGTAGGACCTAGCACAGATACGCAGTATTTT
TRBV11-3,TRBJ2-1,11,-,-,CASSFLAEQFF,TGTGCCAGCAGTTTCCTAGCTGAGCAGTTCTTC
TRBV29-1,TRBJ2-2,12,-,-,CSVGPNTGELFF,TGCAGCGTGGGACCTAACACCGGGGAGCTGTTTTTT
TRBV30,TRBJ2-5,16,-,-,CAWRGPGGPTQETQYF,TGTGCCTGGAGGGGGCCCGGGGGCCCAACCCAAGAGACCCAGTACTTC
TRBV5-4,TRBJ2-3,13,-,-,CASSLGNTDTQYF,TGTGCCAGCAGCTTGGGGAACACAGATACGCAGTATTTT
TRBV18,TRBJ2-5,13,-,-,CASSPPVGETQYF,TGTGCCAGCTCACCACCGGTGGGAGAGACCCAGTACTTC
TRBV28,TRBJ2-1,14,-,-,CASSGWDAHNEQFF,TGTGCCAGCAGTGGCTGGGACGCCCACAATGAGCAGTTCTTC
TRBV19,TRBJ2-7,15,once,-,CASSPSGDNTYEQYF,TGTGCCAGTTCCCCAAGCGGGGACAATACCTACGAGCAGTACTTC
TRBV11-3,TRBJ2-3,16,-,TRBD2,CASSLGGRAVADTQYF,TGTGCCAGCAGCTTAGGCGGGAGGGCCGTTGCAGATACGCAGTATTTT
TRBV4-1,TRBJ2-2,16,-,-,CASSPNRGRGTGELFF,TGCGCCAGCAGCCCCAACCGGGGGCGGGGTACCGGGGAGCTGTTTTTT
TRBV13,TRBJ2-2,16,-,TRBD2,CASSSTGTKRTGELFF,TGTGCCAGCAGCTCCACCGGGACTAAGCGCACCGGGGAGCTGTTTTTT
TRBV1,TRBJ2-7,15,-,-,CTSSQWTEPTYEQYF,TGCACCAGCAGCCAATGGACGGAACCAACCTACGAGCAGTACTTC
TRBV6-5,TRBJ1-6,16,-,-,CASSYGRGYVGSPLHF,TGTGCCAGCAGTTACGGCAGGGGATATGTCGGTTCACCCCTCCACTTT
TRBV14,TRBJ2-7,15,-,TRBD1,CASSHLDREFYEQYF,TGTGCCAGCAGCCACCTTGACAGGGAGTTTTACGAGCAGTACTTC
TRBV14,TRBJ2-5,16,-,-,CASSQAKQSYQETQYF,TGTGCCAGCAGCCAAGCGAAACAATCGTACCAAGAGACCCAGTACTTC
TRBV28,TRBJ2-4,15,-,-,CASSLGELAKNIQYF,TGTGCCAGCAGTCTAGGAGAACTAGCCAAAAACATTCAGTACTTC